A selection of T cell receptor beta chains follows, all from one sample in a study of blood T cell repertoires in COVID-19. TCRdb's table, derived via immunoSEQ multiplex PCR, lists solely in-frame clones and lacks some. This table holds about 170,000 clones, roughly 87% found once. The sequencing sample was made of PBMCs or T cells enriched from blood (not recorded which). The receptors here all came from a woman between 45 and 65 years old who had recovered from COVID-19. Each CDR3 is given with its conserved first and last residue. D genes are given only for firm matches. Clone size is given for some rows only: seen once, a few or many times, or a class if the clone is expanded.

NA,TRBV3-1/TRBV3-2,TRBJ1-2,13,NA,CASSQEPGSGYTF
TRBD1,TRBV7-6,TRBJ2-1,15,NA,CASSLRQGDYNEQFF
TRBD1,TRBV19,TRBJ2-5,16,NA,CASSTGTGNAQETQYF
NA,TRBV5-1,TRBJ2-7,15,NA,CASSWGDSSSYEQYF
TRBD1,TRBV5-6,TRBJ1-5,17,NA,CASSRGTGTGSNQPQHF
NA,TRBV7-2,TRBJ2-2,15,NA,CASSLRGQNTGELFF
TRBD1,TRBV12-3/TRBV12-4,TRBJ1-5,13,NA,CASSPDRDQPQHF
NA,TRBV5-4,TRBJ2-7,13,NA,CASSLSIPGEQYF
NA,TRBV5-6,TRBJ1-4,13,NA,CASSTDRAEKLFF
NA,TRBV19,TRBJ2-1,14,NA,CASSPTGRVLEQFF
NA,TRBV29-1,TRBJ2-3,18,NA,CSVDGVGKRGSSTDTQYF
TRBD1,TRBV13,TRBJ2-7,14,NA,CASSWWTGSHEQYF
TRBD1,TRBV5-6,TRBJ1-6,15,once,CASSFRTGTNSPLHF
NA,TRBV28,TRBJ2-7,13,NA,CASSLAGNYEQYF
NA,TRBV4-3,TRBJ2-3,15,NA,CASSQVGGSADTQYF
NA,TRBV5-1,TRBJ1-1,15,few,CASSLLGQGNTEAFF
NA,TRBV4-2,TRBJ1-6,15,NA,CASSQDLPDNSPLHF
NA,TRBV19,TRBJ1-4,15,NA,CASSLQAATNEKLFF
NA,TRBV2,TRBJ2-1,16,NA,CASSETTGSGVDEQFF
TRBD2,TRBV5-1,TRBJ2-7,14,NA,CASRHLAGDYEQYF
NA,TRBV27,TRBJ1-5,12,many,CASRTGGRPQHF
NA,TRBV6-5,TRBJ1-3,11,NA,CASSGGNTIYF
NA,TRBV6-2/TRBV6-3,TRBJ2-7,15,NA,CASSYSRDTTYEQYF
TRBD2,TRBV29-1,TRBJ2-1,19,NA,CSVVSLSSGRAGSYNEQFF
TRBD2,TRBV5-1,TRBJ2-1,15,NA,CASSLGLAGEGEQFF
NA,TRBV5-1,TRBJ1-4,14,once,CASSFRGGDEKLFF
NA,TRBV5-1,TRBJ1-3,15,NA,CASSLVTAPGNTIYF
NA,TRBV5-1,TRBJ1-4,14,once,CASSFSATNEKLFF
NA,TRBV6-4,TRBJ1-1,13,NA,CASRSTGRGEAFF
TRBD2,TRBV7-2,TRBJ2-1,17,NA,CASSLVYSGRTYNEQFF
TRBD1,TRBV28,TRBJ1-1,15,NA,CASSLRTGLVTEAFF
TRBD1,TRBV5-6,TRBJ2-7,15,NA,CASTRSGQSSYEQYF
NA,TRBV4-1,TRBJ1-5,16,NA,CASSRGGQPYNQPQHF
NA,TRBV2,TRBJ1-2,15,NA,CASRRTAGGNYGYTF
TRBD1,TRBV19,TRBJ2-7,13,NA,CASSIQGAHEQYF
TRBD1,TRBV5-1,TRBJ1-4,15,NA,CASSIRQGRKEKLFF
NA,TRBV29-1,TRBJ2-5,13,NA,CSVEDTNQETQYF